A selection of T cell receptor beta chains follows, all from one sample in a study of blood T cell repertoires in COVID-19. The method was immunoSEQ multiplex PCR; TCRdb's version includes in-frame clones alone and lacks a portion of them. The sample has 290,000 or so clones; 82% are singletons. Sequencing was done on a sample of PBMCs or T cells enriched from blood (not recorded which). The receptor source for this set is a man aged 35-49 years who had been exposed to COVID-19. CDR3s include the opening cysteine and the closing phenylalanine or tryptophan. A D gene is named only where the DNA matches it firmly. The size of a clone is reported for some rows only, either as once, few or many, or as a class for expanded clones.

NA	NA	TRBV30	TRBJ2-1	CAWSVIVEQFF	TGTGCCTGGAGTGTAATCGTTGAGCAGTTCTTC
NA	NA	TRBV28	TRBJ2-2	CASSILRELFF	TGTGCCAGCAGCATACTGCGGGAGCTGTTTTTT
NA	TRBD2	TRBV6-5	TRBJ2-1	CASSPREGYEQFF	TGTGCCAGCAGTCCACGGGAGGGCTATGAGCAGTTCTTC
NA	NA	TRBV29-1	TRBJ1-1	CSVVGGPGNTEAFF	TGCAGCGTTGTGGGGGGGCCCGGGAACACTGAAGCTTTCTTT
NA	NA	TRBV29-1	TRBJ1-2	CSVEPGWGRANYGYTF	TGCAGCGTTGAACCGGGATGGGGGCGAGCTAACTATGGCTACACCTTC
NA	NA	TRBV25-1	TRBJ1-6	CASSLAVYNSPLHF	TGTGCCAGCAGTTTGGCCGTCTATAATTCACCCCTCCACTTT
NA	NA	TRBV7-2	TRBJ2-5	CASSLIAITGETQYF	TGTGCCAGCAGCTTAATTGCAATAACAGGAGAGACCCAGTACTTC
once	TRBD2	TRBV7-2	TRBJ2-2	CASSLVGTSNTGELFF	TGTGCCAGCAGCTTAGTAGGGACTAGTAACACCGGGGAGCTGTTTTTT
NA	NA	TRBV30	TRBJ1-2	CACVYYGYTF	TGTGCCTGCGTTTACTATGGCTACACCTTC
NA	TRBD1	TRBV7-7	TRBJ2-3	CASSLGTGLTDTQYF	TGTGCTAGCAGCTTGGGGACAGGACTCACAGATACGCAGTATTTT
NA	TRBD1	TRBV5-1	TRBJ2-3	CASSLGRDRGTDTQYF	TGCGCCAGCAGCCTAGGCCGGGACAGGGGCACAGATACGCAGTATTTT
NA	NA	TRBV5-1	TRBJ2-3	CASSLAGGRTDTQYF	TGCGCCAGCAGCTTGGCTGGCGGTCGCACAGATACGCAGTATTTT
NA	NA	TRBV5-5	TRBJ2-3	CASSFQVSRTHTQYF	TGTGCCAGCAGCTTTCAAGTTAGTCGCACGCATACGCAGTATTTT